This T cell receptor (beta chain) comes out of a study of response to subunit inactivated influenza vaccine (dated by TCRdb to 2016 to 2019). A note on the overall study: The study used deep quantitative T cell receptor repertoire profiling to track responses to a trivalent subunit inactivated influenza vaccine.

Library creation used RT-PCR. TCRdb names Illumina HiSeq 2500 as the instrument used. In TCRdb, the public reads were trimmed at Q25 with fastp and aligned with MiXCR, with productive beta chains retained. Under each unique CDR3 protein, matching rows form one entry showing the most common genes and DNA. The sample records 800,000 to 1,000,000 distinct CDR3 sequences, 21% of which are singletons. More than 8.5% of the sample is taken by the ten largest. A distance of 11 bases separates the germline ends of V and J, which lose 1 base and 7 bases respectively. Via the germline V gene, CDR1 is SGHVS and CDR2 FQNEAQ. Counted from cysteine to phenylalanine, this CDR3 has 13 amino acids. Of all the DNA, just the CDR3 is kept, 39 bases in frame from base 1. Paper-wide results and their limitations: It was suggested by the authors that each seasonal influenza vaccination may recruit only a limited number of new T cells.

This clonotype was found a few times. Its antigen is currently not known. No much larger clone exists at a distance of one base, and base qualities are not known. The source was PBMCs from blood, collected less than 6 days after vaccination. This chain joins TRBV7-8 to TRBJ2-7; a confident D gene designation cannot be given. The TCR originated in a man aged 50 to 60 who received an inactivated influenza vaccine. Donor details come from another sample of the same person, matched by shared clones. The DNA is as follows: TGTGCCAGCAGCTTAGGGTTTCGTGGGGAGCAGTACTTC. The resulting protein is CASSLGFRGEQYF.